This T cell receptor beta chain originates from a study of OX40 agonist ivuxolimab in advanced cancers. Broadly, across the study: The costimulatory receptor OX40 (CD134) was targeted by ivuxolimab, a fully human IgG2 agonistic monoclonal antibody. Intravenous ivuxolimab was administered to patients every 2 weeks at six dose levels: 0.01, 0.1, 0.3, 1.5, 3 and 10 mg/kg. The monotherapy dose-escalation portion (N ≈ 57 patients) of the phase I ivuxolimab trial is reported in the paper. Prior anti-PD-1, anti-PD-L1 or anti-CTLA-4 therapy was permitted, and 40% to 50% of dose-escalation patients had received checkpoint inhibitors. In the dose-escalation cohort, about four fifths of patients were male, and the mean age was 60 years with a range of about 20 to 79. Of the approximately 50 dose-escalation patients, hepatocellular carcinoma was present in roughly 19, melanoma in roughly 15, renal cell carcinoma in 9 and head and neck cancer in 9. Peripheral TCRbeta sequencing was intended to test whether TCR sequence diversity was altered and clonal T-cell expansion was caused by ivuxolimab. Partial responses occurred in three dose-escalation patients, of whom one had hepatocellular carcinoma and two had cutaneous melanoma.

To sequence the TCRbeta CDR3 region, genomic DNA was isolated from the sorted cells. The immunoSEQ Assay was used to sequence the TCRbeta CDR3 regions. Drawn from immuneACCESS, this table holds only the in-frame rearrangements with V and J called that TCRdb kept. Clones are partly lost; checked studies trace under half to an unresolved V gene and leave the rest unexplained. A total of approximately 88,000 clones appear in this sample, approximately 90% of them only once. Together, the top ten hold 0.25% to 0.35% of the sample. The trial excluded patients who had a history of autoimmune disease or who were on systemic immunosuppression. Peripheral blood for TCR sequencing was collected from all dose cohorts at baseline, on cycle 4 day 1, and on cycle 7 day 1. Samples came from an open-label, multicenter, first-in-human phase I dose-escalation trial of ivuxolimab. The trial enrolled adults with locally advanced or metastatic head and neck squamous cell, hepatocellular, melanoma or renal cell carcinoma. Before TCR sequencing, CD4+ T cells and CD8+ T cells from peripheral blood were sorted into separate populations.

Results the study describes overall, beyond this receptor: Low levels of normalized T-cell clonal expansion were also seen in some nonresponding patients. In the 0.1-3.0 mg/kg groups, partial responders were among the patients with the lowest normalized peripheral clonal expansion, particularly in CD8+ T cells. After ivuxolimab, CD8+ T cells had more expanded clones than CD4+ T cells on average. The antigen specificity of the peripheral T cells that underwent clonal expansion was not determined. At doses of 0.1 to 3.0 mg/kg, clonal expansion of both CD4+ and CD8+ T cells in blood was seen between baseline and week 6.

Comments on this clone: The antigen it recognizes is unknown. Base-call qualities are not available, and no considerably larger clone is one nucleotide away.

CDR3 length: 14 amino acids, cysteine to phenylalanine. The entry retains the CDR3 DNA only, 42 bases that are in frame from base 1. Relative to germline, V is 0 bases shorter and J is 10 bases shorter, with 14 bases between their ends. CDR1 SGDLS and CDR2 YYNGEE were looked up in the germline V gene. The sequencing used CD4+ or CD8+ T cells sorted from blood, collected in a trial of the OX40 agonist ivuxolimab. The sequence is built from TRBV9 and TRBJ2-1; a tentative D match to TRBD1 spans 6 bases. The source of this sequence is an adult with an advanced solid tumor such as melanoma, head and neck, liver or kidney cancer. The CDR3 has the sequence CASSVAGVPGEQFF. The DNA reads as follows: TGTGCCAGCAGCGTAGCAGGGGTCCCCGGGGAGCAGTTCTTC.